This record concerns one T cell receptor beta chain sequence. Its recognized antigen is unknown. No quality values exist for individual bases; no much larger clone is one base distant. The sample is drawn from a study of shared clonotypes between healthy human individuals (dated by TCRdb to 2019 to 2021). For the wider study: The cohort comprised two women and three men aged 18 to 49 years. Per donor, three plates each were used for CD4 naive and CD4 memory, two for CD8 naive, and one for CD8 memory. The study deeply sequenced blood TCR repertoires of 5 or 6 healthy adults to estimate repertoire size and the extent of clonotype sharing between individuals. Different laboratories and diverse techniques were used to prepare libraries and sequence TCR repertoires, to increase sequencing depth and limit assay-specific biases. Between about 0.85 and 10 billion PBMCs per donor were obtained by leukapheresis. General study outcomes and caveats: The small number of donors limited the genetic and exposure-history diversity represented. Pairwise subsampling indicated that sequencing depth was expected to affect the degree of clonotype sharing among donors. Rarefaction of sorted-subset datasets indicated incomplete sequencing despite the large sequencing depth. Larger estimated clonotype richness was generally found for naive subsets than for memory subsets. Sampling was restricted to blood, and TCR repertoires in tissue are likely to differ from TCR repertoires in blood. Across a few donors, about 5% of naive CD4, approximately 4% of naive CD8, 2.3% of memory CD4, and approximately 0.4% of memory CD8 clonotypes were shared. Clonotypes shared by all four sorted-subset donors showed higher generation probabilities than non-shared clonotypes.

Using the deep immunoSEQ assay, TCR CDR3 regions were amplified from genomic DNA by multiplex PCR. Extracted genomic DNA from each cell subset was distributed evenly across all wells of several immunoSEQ 96-well plates, and each plate was treated as a replicate. Each replicate PCR for sorted subsets received approximately 200 ng genomic DNA, equal to 30,000 or so T cell genomes. The purified libraries were quantified using a Qubit 3.0 fluorometer, sized with a Bioanalyzer 2100, and then quantified again using the KAPA Library Quantification kit. Each immunoSEQ 96-well plate was sequenced on its own single-read 150-cycle Illumina NextSeq 550 flow cell. Under the source paper's analysis protocol: Because the immunoSEQ output included only junctional sequences and no quality scores, the filtering could not be the same as the filtering used for full-length reads. Sequences were annotated with PyIR, a Python wrapper for IgBLAST v1.9, and V/J genes and CDR3 were assigned using IMGT germline references. Reads were filtered out if the reads had weak V/J assignments (E-value above 1e-6), no CDR3, stop codons, out-of-frame junctions, or ambiguous translated residues. V3J clonotypes were defined as sequences sharing the same inferred V gene, J gene, and CDR3 amino acid sequence. The percentage overlap between two repertoires was calculated by dividing the number of shared unique clonotypes by the size of the smaller repertoire. RTK rarefaction, the Chao1 estimator, and Recon v2.1 estimates of unobserved clonotypes were used to assess repertoire richness. For all TCRbeta clonotypes obtained by the gDNA method from four donors, generation probabilities were computed with OLGA. This immuneACCESS table, as held by TCRdb, lists in-frame sequences with V and J called but not all clones. Of the missing ones, under half trace to an unresolved V gene in checked studies; the others have no known cause. The D gene and trimming were derived from the DNA, and the V and J assignments and clone size from that table. Present in this sample are over 2 million clones, around 96% of which were seen just once. The ten largest clones take up more than 0.95% of the sample.

CD8 naive samples consisted of CD45RO-negative cells that were positively selected for CCR7, yielding a CD45RA+CCR7+ population without TemRA cells. The donors were healthy, HIV-negative adults who had no recently reported acute infections or vaccinations. All donors were Caucasian adults living in Nashville, Tennessee, USA. After blood collection by leukapheresis, PBMCs were isolated using Ficoll-Histopaque density gradient centrifugation and then cryopreserved in the vapor phase of liquid nitrogen. Analytical flow cytometry was used to check the purity and quantity of each magnetically sorted T cell population. Genomic DNA was isolated from every sorted fraction and measured by UV absorbance on a Nanodrop 2000c. The germline V gene gives CDR1 as SNHLY and CDR2 as FYNNEI. The junction shows trimming of 8 bases on V and 13 bases on J, plus 18 bases between the germline ends. The CDR3 spans 12 residues, from the cysteine through the phenylalanine. The sequence is cut down to CDR3 DNA, 36 bases in frame from base 1.

This clonotype was obtained from a young man in good health. The chain is assembled from TRBV2 and TRBJ2-1; a tentative D match to TRBD2 spans 5 bases. The sample taken for sequencing was naive CD8+ T cells sorted from blood. This specimen's cell subset or site label, interpreted: CD45RA+CCR7+. The CDR3 here reads CASLTGVPPQFF. The sequenced DNA is TGTGCCAGCCTGACCGGGGTGCCTCCTCAGTTCTTC.